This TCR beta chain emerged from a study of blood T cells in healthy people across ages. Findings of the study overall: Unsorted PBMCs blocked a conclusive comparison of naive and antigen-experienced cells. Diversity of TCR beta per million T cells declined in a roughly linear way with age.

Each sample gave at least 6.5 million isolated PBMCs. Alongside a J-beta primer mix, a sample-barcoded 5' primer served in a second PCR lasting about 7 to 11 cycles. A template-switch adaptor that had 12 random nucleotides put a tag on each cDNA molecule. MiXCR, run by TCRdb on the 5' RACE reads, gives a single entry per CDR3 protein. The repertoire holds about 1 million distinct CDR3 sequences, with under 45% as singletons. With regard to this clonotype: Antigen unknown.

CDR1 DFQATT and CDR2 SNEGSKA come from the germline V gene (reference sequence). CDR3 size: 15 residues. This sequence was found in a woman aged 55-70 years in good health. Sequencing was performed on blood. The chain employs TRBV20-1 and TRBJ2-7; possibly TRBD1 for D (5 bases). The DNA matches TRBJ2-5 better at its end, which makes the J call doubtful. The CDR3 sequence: CSADGVTESLETQYF. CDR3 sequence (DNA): TGCAGTGCGGATGGAGTGACAGAGAGCTTGGAGACCCAGTACTTC.